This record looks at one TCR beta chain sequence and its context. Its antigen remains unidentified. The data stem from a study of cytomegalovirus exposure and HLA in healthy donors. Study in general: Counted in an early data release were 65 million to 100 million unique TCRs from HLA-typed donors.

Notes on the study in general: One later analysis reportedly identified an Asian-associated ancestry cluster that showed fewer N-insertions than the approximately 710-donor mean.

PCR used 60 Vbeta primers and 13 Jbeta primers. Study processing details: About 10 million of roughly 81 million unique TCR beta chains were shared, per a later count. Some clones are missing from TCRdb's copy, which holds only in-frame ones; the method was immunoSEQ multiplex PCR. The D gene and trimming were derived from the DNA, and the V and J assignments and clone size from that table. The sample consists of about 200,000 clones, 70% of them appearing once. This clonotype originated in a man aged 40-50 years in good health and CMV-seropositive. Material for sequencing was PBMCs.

This CDR3 reads CSVGTGDEQYF. The CDR3 DNA follows: TGCAGCGTTGGGACAGGGGACGAGCAGTACTTC. The chain links TRBV29-1 to TRBJ2-5; TRBD1 aligns across 9 bases. The J call may be incorrect, as the DNA end agrees better with TRBJ2-7. The CDR3 has 11 residues. In germline, CDR1 is SQVTM, CDR2 ANQGSEA.